Below are 24 T cell receptor beta chains sequenced from a single sample in a study of CD8 T cells in Susac syndrome. An amount of RNA that ranged from roughly 0.5 to 1 ug was reverse transcribed with random hexamers. TCRdb redid the calling of the immunoSEQ multiplex PCR reads with MiXCR, one entry per CDR3 protein. The sample holds about 180,000 distinct CDR3 sequences, about 95% seen once. Source material: CD4+ T cells from PBMCs. The source is a human donor with Susac syndrome.

The CDR3 spells CASSTADRGLSNEKLFF. In DNA, the CDR3 is TGTGCCAGTAGTACAGCCGACAGGGGACTTTCGAATGAAAAACTGTTTTTT. The gene calls are TRBV19 and TRBJ1-4; TRBD1 matches 8 bases. This CDR3 is 17 amino acids long. V was clipped by 4 bases and J by 5 bases; unmatched bases: 12. The germline V gene encodes CDR1 LNHDA and CDR2 SQIVND (reference sequence). Filled out from reference TRBV19 and TRBJ1-4, the complete variable domain reads DGGITQSPKYLFRKEGQNVTLSCEQNLNHDAMYWYRQDPGQGLRLIYYSQIVNDFQKGDIAEGYSVSREKKESFPLTVTSAQKNPTAFYLCASSTADRGLSNEKLFFGSGTQLSVL.

This chain's CDR3 is CSVVRGELGEDEKLFF. The CDR3, as DNA: TGCAGCGTTGTCCGGGGGGAATTGGGGGAGGATGAAAAACTGTTTTTT. The chain recombines TRBV29-1 with TRBJ1-4; possibly TRBD1 for D (5 bases). The CDR3 loop spans 16 amino acids. V was clipped by 4 bases and J by 6 bases, with 21 bases between them. CDR1 SQVTM and CDR2 ANQGSEA come from the germline V gene.

This clonotype showed up just once. The chain employs TRBV6-1 and TRBJ1-2, with TRBD1 identical over 8 bases. The V gene's germline CDR1 is MNHNS and CDR2 SASEGT. J was trimmed by 12 bases and V by 3 bases; bases with no gene match: 9. The CDR3 extends over 13 amino acids. CDR3 coding DNA: TGTGCCAGCAGTGATTGGACAGGGCGAAGAAACACCTTC. Translated, it gives CASSDWTGRRNTF.

This chain connects TRBV20-1 to TRBJ2-1, with a possible D match to TRBD1 (5 bases). Germline loops: CDR1 DFQATT, CDR2 SNEGSKA (reference sequence). V lost 4 bases and J lost 4, with 11 bases in between. This CDR3 comprises 13 residues. The CDR3 nucleotides read TGCAGTGCTACCCCCAGGGCATACAATGAGCAGTTCTTC. The encoded protein is CSATPRAYNEQFF.

This sequence joins TRBV20-1 and TRBJ2-1, with D unresolved. V dropped 4 bases and J dropped 2 bases, with 9 bases sitting between them. Germline V gene sequence: CDR1 DFQATT, CDR2 SNEGSKA (reference sequence). The CDR3 spans 13 residues. The CDR3 sequence: CSAIRPTYNEQFF. In DNA form, the CDR3 reads TGCAGTGCTATCCGCCCCACCTACAATGAGCAGTTCTTC.

The chain recombines TRBV9 with TRBJ2-7; a weak D match, TRBD2 (6 bases). The germline CDR1 and CDR2 sequences are SGDLS and YYNGEE. There are 13 residues in the CDR3. V shed 0 bases and J shed 6 bases, with 10 bases lying between them. CDR3 DNA sequence: TGTGCCAGCAGCGTAGCTACCGGGGGCGAGCAGTACTTC. Its protein is CASSVATGGEQYF.

The chain has TRBV11-2 and TRBJ2-1; 7 bases match TRBD2. J was trimmed by 4 bases and V by 2 bases; bases with no gene match: 8. Germline-derived CDR1 and CDR2 are SGHAT and FQNNGV. The CDR3 loop spans 16 amino acids. The CDR3 here is CASSLSSGAPYNEQFF. Written as DNA, the CDR3 is TGTGCCAGCAGCTTATCAAGCGGGGCTCCTTACAATGAGCAGTTCTTC.

The V call is TRBV19, the J call TRBJ1-1; D is uncertain. CDR1 is LNHDA, CDR2 SQIVND, per germline (reference sequence). The CDR3 is 14 amino acids. Trimming cost V 5 bases and J 0 bases, with 10 bases left between them. In DNA, the CDR3 is TGTGCCAGTAGTCCACGACCTTTGAACACTGAAGCTTTCTTT. The encoded protein is CASSPRPLNTEAFF.

J is TRBJ1-2 and V is TRBV14, with D unresolved. The germline V gene has CDR1 SGHDN and CDR2 FVKESK. V was trimmed by 4 bases and J by 3 bases, leaving 12 bases between them. The length of the CDR3 is 14 residues. The CDR3 sequence is CASSLKGRDYGYTF. Here the CDR3 DNA reads TGTGCCAGCAGCCTCAAGGGAAGGGACTATGGCTACACCTTC.

The rearrangement links TRBV29-1 to TRBJ1-2, with D perhaps TRBD1 (5 bases). Looked up from germline, CDR1 is SQVTM and CDR2 is ANQGSEA. The CDR3 consists of 11 residues. The germline V and J ends were trimmed by 1 base and 6 bases, with 6 bases remaining between them. CDR3 loop: CSVEVGDGYTF. For the CDR3, the DNA is TGCAGCGTTGAAGTGGGGGATGGCTACACCTTC.

This sequence joins TRBV23-1 and TRBJ2-7; 12 bases are shared with TRBD1. TRBV23-1 is reported as an ORF; its role is uncertain. There are 15 residues in the CDR3. Losses at the gene ends were 7 bases for V and 7 bases for J; bases not matched to a gene: 11. The CDR3 sequence: CASNRPGQGAGEQYF. The CDR3 coding sequence is TGCGCCAGCAACAGACCGGGACAGGGGGCGGGGGAGCAGTACTTC.

The V call is TRBV12-3 or TRBV12-4, the J call TRBJ1-1; 12 positions match TRBD1. Losses at the gene ends were 6 bases for V and 5 bases for J; bases not matched to a gene: 7. This CDR3 is 15 amino acids long. The CDR3 is CASRGQGAAGTEAFF. DNA of the CDR3: TGTGCCAGCAGGGGACAGGGGGCTGCGGGAACTGAAGCTTTCTTT.

The genes are TRBV28 and TRBJ1-1; TRBD1 matches at 9 bases. The CDR3 is 16 residues long. Germline V gene data show CDR1 as MDHEN and CDR2 as SYDVKM. Trimming at V came to 1 base and at J to 2 bases, leaving 5 bases not matched to a gene. Here the CDR3 reads CASSLSPTGGNTEAFF. Here the CDR3 DNA reads TGTGCCAGCAGTTTATCCCCGACAGGGGGTAACACTGAAGCTTTCTTT.

J is TRBJ2-3 and V is TRBV3-1; tentatively, D is TRBD2 (6 bases). Germline V gives CDR1 LGHDT, CDR2 YNNKEL (reference sequence). Trimming took off 0 bases at V and 4 bases at J, with 8 bases between the two ends. The CDR3 consists of 14 residues. Written as DNA, the CDR3 is TGTGCCAGCAGCCAAGAGGGGGGTTCAGATACGCAGTATTTT. This gives the protein CASSQEGGSDTQYF.

The genes are TRBV28 and TRBJ1-2; the D is unclear. Germline CDR1 MDHEN, CDR2 SYDVKM. The germline V and J ends were trimmed by 1 base and 0 bases, with 9 bases remaining between them. This CDR3 contains 15 residues. This chain's CDR3 is CASSLLDRANYGYTF. The CDR3 DNA follows: TGTGCCAGCAGTTTATTGGACCGAGCTAACTATGGCTACACCTTC.

J is TRBJ1-5 and V is TRBV6-6; D not resolved. Germline V gene lookup returns CDR1 MNHNY and CDR2 SVGAGI (reference sequence). The length of the CDR3 is 15 residues. The V and J ends lost 7 bases and 5 bases respectively, with 18 bases between them. The CDR3 bases are TGTGCCAGCACCCCAGGCCAGACGACTTATCAGCCCCAGCATTTT. Translating gives CASTPGQTTYQPQHF.

This sequence joins TRBV27 and TRBJ2-5; D ambiguous. Between the trimmed V and J ends, which lost 0 bases and 4 bases, there was a span of 9 bases. The germline V gene has CDR1 MNHEY and CDR2 SMNVEV (reference sequence). The CDR3 length is 14 residues. This chain's CDR3 is CASSLSGRRETQYF. DNA for the CDR3: TGTGCCAGCAGTTTATCTGGCAGGAGAGAGACCCAGTACTTC.

The gene calls are TRBV2 and TRBJ1-6, with D perhaps TRBD1 (6 bases). This CDR3 has 15 amino acids. Deletions cut 6 bases from V and 10 bases from J, with 19 bases between. CDR1 is SNHLY and CDR2 is FYNNEI in the germline V gene. CDR3 loop: CASREQGKVGSPLHF. In nucleotides, the CDR3 is TGTGCCAGCAGAGAGCAGGGGAAGGTAGGATCACCCCTCCACTTT.

The genes are TRBV6-2 or TRBV6-3 and TRBJ2-5, with 7 nucleotides matching TRBD1. Germline CDR1 reads MNHEY; CDR2 reads SVGEGT. V was clipped by 3 bases and J by 2 bases; unmatched bases: 6. The CDR3 consists of 15 residues. This CDR3 is CASSYGPGGQETQYF. The CDR3 DNA is TGTGCCAGCAGTTATGGGCCAGGGGGACAAGAGACCCAGTACTTC.

The chain employs TRBV20-1 and TRBJ2-3; D not certain. The CDR3 extends over 14 amino acids. Trimming stripped 0 bases from V and 2 bases from J, with 9 bases between. CDR1 and CDR2 from the germline V gene are DFQATT and SNEGSKA (reference sequence). The DNA of the CDR3 is TGCAGTGCTAGAGACTCTTCGACCACAGATACGCAGTATTTT. Its translation is CSARDSSTTDTQYF.

The rearrangement joins TRBV18 to TRBJ1-4; no clear D. The CDR3 spans 15 residues. Germline CDR1 KGHSH, CDR2 LQKENI. Trimming removed 2 bases from V and 4 bases from J, with 11 bases in between. The CDR3 DNA reads TGTGCCAGCTCACCAACGCCAGGACTTAATGAAAAACTGTTTTTT. This gives the protein CASSPTPGLNEKLFF.

The chain couples TRBV28 to TRBJ2-3; a weak D match, TRBD2 (5 bases). CDR3 length: 12 residues. The germline CDR1 and CDR2 sequences are MDHEN and SYDVKM. Trimming shortened V by 8 bases and J by 2 bases, and 8 bases separated the two germline ends. The CDR3 region is CASQRITDTQYF. The CDR3 DNA follows: TGTGCCAGCCAGCGGATCACAGATACGCAGTATTTT.

J is TRBJ2-3 and V is TRBV5-4; tentative D call: TRBD1 (5 bases). The CDR3 is made up of 16 amino acids. Trimming took 0 bases from V and 0 from J, leaving 11 bases between them. Germline-derived CDR1 and CDR2 are SGHNT and YYREEE (reference sequence). The CDR3 region has the DNA TGTGCCAGCAGCTTGGGGGGCGCCTCTAGCACAGATACGCAGTATTTT. Amino acid sequence: CASSLGGASSTDTQYF.

The rearrangement uses TRBV6-2 or TRBV6-3 and TRBJ2-7, with 8 bases lining up with TRBD1. Germline CDR1 reads MNHEY; CDR2 reads SVGEGT. V was clipped by 2 bases and J by 5 bases; unmatched bases: 5. The CDR3 is made up of 14 amino acids. CDR3 sequence: CASSYAATGDEQYF. The CDR3 nucleotides are TGTGCCAGCAGTTACGCAGCGACAGGGGACGAGCAGTACTTC.